The clone carrying this T cell receptor (beta chain) was seen a handful of times. Its antigen remains unknown. This specimen belongs to a study of CD4 T cells in relation to SARS-CoV-2 and coronaviruses. Study-wide context: ViraFEST: approximately nine-day antigen culture of PBMCs, then TCR beta CDR3 sequencing.

Profiled with immunoSEQ multiplex PCR; TCRdb holds only in-frame clones, not every one. The data show approximately 17,000 clones, approximately 78% seen once. The unexposed donors gave CD4+ T cells in 2011-2018, prior to COVID-19. The cells were cultured for 10 days before CD4+ T cells were isolated. Unexposed-donor CD4+ T cells were probed with SARS-CoV-2 S/N and four cold-coronavirus spikes, cells permitting. V was clipped by 2 bases and J by 7 bases; unmatched bases: 5. The CDR3 is made up of 14 amino acids. The germline V gene has CDR1 ENHRY and CDR2 SYGVKD. Sequenced material: CD4+ T cells from PBMCs, cultured in vitro. The J gene is TRBJ2-1, the V gene TRBV10-3; 7 nucleotides agree with TRBD1. The TCR was taken from a human donor in good health. The CDR3 DNA follows: TGTGCCATCAGTGAGGGACAGGCCGGGAATGAGCAGTTCTTC. This encodes CAISEGQAGNEQFF.